This T cell receptor (beta chain) was captured in a study of breast tumors, draining lymph nodes, adjacent tissues. Points from the study as a whole: The lymph node origin of tumor T cells was framed as consistent with a hypothesis, not demonstrated. Tumor repertoires ranked between lymph nodes and nontumor tissue in diversity, with V and J gene preferences. Luminal-like breast cancer showed significantly greater tumor-nontumor repertoire similarity than basal-like breast cancer did.

Samples came from axillary lymph nodes draining the breast cancer. This clonotype has a single count. Its antigen is as yet unknown. TCRdb re-called the multiplex PCR reads through MiXCR, storing one row per CDR3 protein. The sample holds approximately 300,000 distinct CDR3 sequences, over 30% seen once. Trimming at V came to 5 bases and at J to 0 bases, leaving 10 bases not matched to a gene. This CDR3 spans 17 amino acids. The V gene's germline CDR1 is SGHNT and CDR2 YENEEA. The sequenced sample was axillary lymph node tissue. The chain combines TRBV11-3 with TRBJ2-4; 7 positions match TRBD1. The sequence came from a female donor with breast cancer. Some clones in this sample may be carry-over from other donors' samples. CDR3 loop: CASSGKGTALAKNIQYF. CDR3 DNA: TGTGCCAGCAGCGGAAAGGGGACAGCCCTAGCCAAAAACATTCAGTACTTC.